A selection of T cell receptor beta chains follows, all from one sample in a study of blood T cell repertoires in COVID-19. Assay used: immunoSEQ multiplex PCR; TCRdb lists only in-frame clones, some missing. The data hold 500,000 or so clones, with 87% observed a single time. The sequenced sample was PBMCs or T cells enriched from blood (not recorded which). These TCRs come from a woman aged 18-29 years who had recovered from COVID-19. Each CDR3 is given with its conserved first and last residue. A D gene is named only where the DNA matches it firmly. Rows give clone size only sometimes, using once, few, many, or a class for an expanded clone.

TRBD1 | 14 | few | TRBJ1-2 | TRBV7-2 | CASSFLDRTYGYTF | TGTGCCAGCAGCTTTCTGGACAGGACTTATGGCTACACCTTC
- | 13 | once | TRBJ2-3 | TRBV5-6 | CASSLGPGDTQYF | TGTGCCAGCAGCTTGGGACCGGGAGATACGCAGTATTTT
TRBD2 | 16 | - | TRBJ2-3 | TRBV11-3 | CASSARLAGDTDTQYF | TGTGCCAGCAGCGCCAGACTAGCGGGAGACACAGATACGCAGTATTTT
- | 13 | - | TRBJ2-7 | TRBV5-1 | CASSLDTLGEQYF | TGCGCCAGCAGCTTGGACACTCTCGGGGAGCAGTACTTC
- | 15 | once | TRBJ2-2 | TRBV11-2 | CASSLTGQSTGELFF | TGTGCCAGCAGTTTGACGGGACAATCCACCGGGGAGCTGTTTTTT
TRBD1 | 12 | - | TRBJ1-1 | TRBV19 | CASRTGPIEAFF | TGTGCCAGTAGGACAGGGCCGATCGAAGCTTTCTTT
TRBD1 | 15 | - | TRBJ2-1 | TRBV30 | CAWSYGTGSYNEQFF | TGTGCCTGGAGTTATGGGACAGGGTCCTACAATGAGCAGTTCTTC
TRBD1 | 13 | - | TRBJ1-2 | TRBV2 | CASRYRGDYGYTF | TGTGCCAGCAGGTACAGGGGGGACTATGGCTACACCTTC
- | 14 | - | TRBJ1-1 | TRBV2 | CASSARGTNTEAFF | TGTGCCAGCAGTGCGCGGGGCACAAACACTGAAGCTTTCTTT
- | 12 | - | TRBJ1-1 | TRBV30 | CAWGPVNTEAFF | TGTGCCTGGGGTCCAGTGAACACTGAAGCTTTCTTT
- | 16 | - | TRBJ2-1 | TRBV9 | CASSVALAGPYNEQFF | TGTGCCAGCAGCGTAGCCCTAGCAGGTCCCTACAATGAGCAGTTCTTC
TRBD2 | 15 | - | TRBJ2-1 | TRBV11-3 | CASSGGTSGYNEQFF | TGTGCCAGCAGCGGCGGGACTAGCGGGTACAATGAGCAGTTCTTC
TRBD2 | 16 | - | TRBJ2-3 | TRBV5-6 | CASSLTSGAYTDTQYF | TGTGCCAGCAGCTTAACTAGCGGGGCCTACACAGATACGCAGTATTTT
- | 15 | - | TRBJ1-4 | TRBV30 | CAWSDRAGIGEKLFF | TGTGCCTGGAGTGATAGGGCAGGGATCGGTGAAAAACTGTTTTTT
- | 14 | - | TRBJ2-3 | TRBV5-1 | CASSSQGGADTQYF | TGCGCCAGCAGCTCCCAGGGGGGAGCAGATACGCAGTATTTT
- | 14 | - | TRBJ2-7 | TRBV30 | CAPIHMRGCHEQYF | TGTGCCCCGATTCACATGAGAGGTTGCCACGAGCAGTACTTC
TRBD1 | 13 | - | TRBJ2-5 | TRBV7-8 | CASSRAQGETQYF | TGTGCCAGCAGCCGGGCACAGGGGGAGACCCAGTACTTC
TRBD1 | 14 | - | TRBJ2-5 | TRBV4-2 | CASSLQGVQETQYF | TGTGCCAGCAGCCTCCAGGGGGTCCAAGAGACCCAGTACTTC
- | 13 | - | TRBJ2-2 | TRBV6-5 | CASRRGGAGELFF | TGTGCCTCCAGAAGGGGGGGCGCCGGGGAGCTGTTTTTT
- | 10 | - | TRBJ2-1 | TRBV24-1 | CATERSEQFF | TGTGCCACCGAAAGGAGCGAGCAGTTCTTC
TRBD1 | 16 | - | TRBJ1-2 | TRBV6-1 | CASSEAETGLNYGYTF | TGTGCCAGCAGTGAAGCAGAGACAGGGCTTAACTATGGCTACACCTTC
TRBD1 | 15 | - | TRBJ1-5 | TRBV2 | CASSKGQGKYQPQHF | TGTGCCAGCAGTAAGGGACAGGGGAAATATCAGCCCCAGCATTTT
- | 14 | - | TRBJ1-1 | TRBV5-4 | CASTRREANTEAFF | TGTGCCAGCACGCGCAGGGAGGCGAACACTGAAGCTTTCTTT
- | 14 | - | TRBJ1-5 | TRBV20-1 | CSASSSSGGQPQHF | TGCAGTGCTAGTTCTAGTTCTGGGGGCCAGCCCCAGCATTTT
- | 15 | - | TRBJ1-1 | TRBV21-1 | CASSKGDSLNTEAFF | TGTGCCAGCAGCAAAGGGGACAGCTTGAACACTGAAGCTTTCTTT
TRBD2 | 14 | - | TRBJ2-5 | TRBV30 | CAWRRLAGTETQYF | TGTGCCTGGAGGAGGCTAGCGGGGACGGAGACCCAGTACTTC
TRBD2 | 13 | - | TRBJ2-1 | TRBV30 | CAWSVEEAGQQFF | TGTGCCTGGAGTGTAGAGGAAGCGGGGCAGCAGTTCTTC
TRBD2 | 14 | - | TRBJ2-5 | TRBV2 | CASSLAGGRETQYF | TGTGCCAGCAGTCTAGCGGGGGGGCGGGAGACCCAGTACTTC
- | 13 | - | TRBJ1-2 | TRBV5-1 | CASSLEGDYGYTF | TGCGCCAGCAGCTTGGAAGGGGACTATGGCTACACCTTC
- | 13 | - | TRBJ1-6 | TRBV6-5 | CASRPGVNSPLHF | TGTGCCAGCAGGCCGGGGGTCAATTCACCCCTCCACTTT
- | 13 | - | TRBJ2-3 | TRBV3-1/TRBV3-2 | CASSQDNGDTQYF | TGTGCCAGCAGCCAAGATAACGGGGATACGCAGTATTTT
TRBD2 | 19 | - | TRBJ2-5 | TRBV11-2 | CASSSHHLRTSGDQETQYF | TGTGCCAGCAGCTCCCACCATCTACGGACTAGCGGGGATCAAGAGACCCAGTACTTC
TRBD2 | 18 | - | TRBJ2-3 | TRBV5-1 | CASSDWTSGGLNTDTQYF | TGCGCCAGCAGCGACTGGACTAGCGGGGGCCTAAACACAGATACGCAGTATTTT
- | 12 | - | TRBJ2-7 | TRBV3-1/TRBV3-2 | CASSNLPGEQYF | TGTGCCAGCAGCAACCTCCCCGGGGAGCAGTACTTC
- | 13 | once | TRBJ1-4 | TRBV28 | CASRAGVGEKLFF | TGTGCCAGCAGGGCAGGGGTTGGTGAAAAACTGTTTTTT
- | 14 | once | TRBJ1-1 | TRBV6-1 | CASSEGVMEAEAFF | TGTGCCAGCAGTGAAGGTGTTATGGAGGCTGAAGCTTTCTTT
- | 16 | - | TRBJ1-1 | TRBV21-1 | CASSKGGGQINTEAFF | TGTGCCAGCAGCAAAGGGGGCGGACAGATTAACACTGAAGCTTTCTTT
- | 18 | - | TRBJ2-6 | TRBV25-1 | CASSATGTYTSGANVLTF | TGTGCCAGCAGTGCCACCGGGACTTACACCTCTGGGGCCAACGTCCTGACTTTC
- | 14 | - | TRBJ2-7 | TRBV6-5 | CASSTIGLSYEQYF | TGTGCCAGCAGTACTATCGGTTTATCCTACGAGCAGTACTTC
TRBD2 | 16 | once | TRBJ2-5 | TRBV13 | CASSLGLGTRRETQYF | TGTGCCAGCAGCTTAGGCTTAGGGACTAGGAGAGAGACCCAGTACTTC
- | 15 | few | TRBJ2-7 | TRBV27 | CASRTGGQDIYEQYF | TGTGCCAGCAGAACGGGGGGACAGGACATCTACGAGCAGTACTTC
- | 12 | - | TRBJ1-2 | TRBV30 | CALEQQNYGYTF | TGTGCCCTGGAACAGCAGAACTATGGCTACACCTTC